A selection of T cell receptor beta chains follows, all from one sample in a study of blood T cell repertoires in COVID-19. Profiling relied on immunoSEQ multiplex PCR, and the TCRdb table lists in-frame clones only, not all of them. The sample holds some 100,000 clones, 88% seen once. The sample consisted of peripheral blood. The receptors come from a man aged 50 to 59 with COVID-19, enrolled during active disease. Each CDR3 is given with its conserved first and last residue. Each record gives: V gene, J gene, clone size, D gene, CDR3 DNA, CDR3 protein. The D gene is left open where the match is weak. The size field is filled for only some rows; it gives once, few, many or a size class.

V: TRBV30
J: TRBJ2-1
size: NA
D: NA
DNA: TGTGCCTGGAGTGTGGGTCTGCGGGGTAATGAGTTCTTC
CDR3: CAWSVGLRGNEFF

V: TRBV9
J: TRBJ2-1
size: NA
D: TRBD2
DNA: TGTGCCAGCAGCGCCTGGGGGACTAGCGGGGACAATGAGCAGTTCTTC
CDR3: CASSAWGTSGDNEQFF

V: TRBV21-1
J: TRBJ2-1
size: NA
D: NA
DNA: TGTGCCAGCAGCAAAACCCTGCAGGGGGCCTCCTACAATGAGCAGTTCTTC
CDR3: CASSKTLQGASYNEQFF

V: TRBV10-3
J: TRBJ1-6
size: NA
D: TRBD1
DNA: TGTGCCATCAGCGGACAGGGGAATTCACCCCTCCACTTT
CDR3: CAISGQGNSPLHF

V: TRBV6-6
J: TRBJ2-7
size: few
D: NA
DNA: TGTGCCAGCAGTTACTCGAGGTCTAGCTCCTACGAGCAGTACTTC
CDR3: CASSYSRSSSYEQYF

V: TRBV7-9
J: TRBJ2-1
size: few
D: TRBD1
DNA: TGTGCCAGCAGCTTACGACAGGGTTTCACATCTCTAGACAATGAGCAGTTCTTC
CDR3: CASSLRQGFTSLDNEQFF

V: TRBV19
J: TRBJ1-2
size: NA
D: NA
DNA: TGTGCCAGTACTAAAAACCCGGGGGTTAAAGGCTACACCTTC
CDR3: CASTKNPGVKGYTF

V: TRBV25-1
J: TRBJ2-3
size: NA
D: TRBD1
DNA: TGTGCCAGCAGTGCATGGACAGGGGTTGAGGATACGCAGTATTTT
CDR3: CASSAWTGVEDTQYF

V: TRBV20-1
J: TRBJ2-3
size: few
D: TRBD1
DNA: TGCAGTGCTAGTCCGGGGGGACAGGGGCCAGATACGCAGTATTTT
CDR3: CSASPGGQGPDTQYF

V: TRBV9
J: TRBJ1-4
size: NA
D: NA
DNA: TGTGCCAGCAGCAGAGGGGGTCGAGGAGAAAAACTGTTTTTT
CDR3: CASSRGGRGEKLFF

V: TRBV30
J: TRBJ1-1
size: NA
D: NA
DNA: TGTGCCTGGATTCGTCCGAGTTTGTGGACTGAAGCTTTCTTT
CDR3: CAWIRPSLWTEAFF

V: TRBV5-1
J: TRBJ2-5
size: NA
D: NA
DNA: TGCGCCAGCAGCTTGGCTCGGGAGACCCAGTACTTC
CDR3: CASSLARETQYF